These T cell receptor beta chains were read from a single sample in a study of blood T cell repertoires in COVID-19. The protocol was immunoSEQ multiplex PCR, while the TCRdb copy is restricted to in-frame clones and leaves out a portion. The sample records almost 500,000 clones, approximately 90% being singletons. Input material: PBMCs or T cells enriched from blood (not recorded which). These receptors all stem from a woman aged 60-75 years who had recovered from COVID-19. Each CDR3 is given with its conserved first and last residue. A D gene is named only where the DNA matches it firmly. Size is omitted from some rows. Given values are once, few, many or a class for expanded clones.

D	size	V	J	DNA	CDR3
-	few	TRBV12-3/TRBV12-4	TRBJ1-2	TGTGCCAGCAGTTCCCACCTCGCGGATGGCTACACCTTC	CASSSHLADGYTF
-	few	TRBV11-3	TRBJ2-2	TGTGCCAGCAGCCCGGGGACCGGGGAGCTGTTTTTT	CASSPGTGELFF
TRBD1	-	TRBV19	TRBJ1-2	TGTGCCAGTAGTAGCGACAGGGTGGGGATAGCTAACTATGGCTACACCTTC	CASSSDRVGIANYGYTF
TRBD1	-	TRBV18	TRBJ2-6	TGTGCCAGCTCACCCCAACAGGGGGCTGGGGCCAACGTCCTGACTTTC	CASSPQQGAGANVLTF
-	-	TRBV15	TRBJ1-5	TGTGCCACCAGCAGTACCGGGATCAATCAGCCCCAGCATTTT	CATSSTGINQPQHF
-	-	TRBV11-3	TRBJ2-1	TGTGCCAGCAGCGCCAGGGAGTTCTTC	CASSAREFF
TRBD1	-	TRBV29-1	TRBJ1-4	TGCAGCGTCTCAGGGGGCGGGAGTGAAAAACTGTTTTTT	CSVSGGGSEKLFF
-	-	TRBV27	TRBJ1-1	TGTGCCACCATCGTAGTTGATGAAGCTTTCTTT	CATIVVDEAFF
-	-	TRBV7-9	TRBJ1-6	TGTGCCAGCAGCTTAAGGGCGGGGGGCGCAAATTCACCCCTCCACTTT	CASSLRAGGANSPLHF
TRBD1	many	TRBV19	TRBJ2-6	TGTGCCAGTAGGGATTCCGGGACAGCGAATCCCGGAGGGGCCAACGTCCTGACTTTC	CASRDSGTANPGGANVLTF
TRBD1	-	TRBV20-1	TRBJ1-1	TGCAGTGCTAGATCCGACAGGGCGGCTTTCTTT	CSARSDRAAFF
TRBD1	few	TRBV20-1	TRBJ2-2	TGCAGTGCTAGTACGGGACAGGGGACCGGGGAGCTGTTTTTT	CSASTGQGTGELFF
-	once	TRBV7-2	TRBJ2-7	TGTGCCAGCAGCCTAGTTGGGAGTGGACACGAGCAGTACTTC	CASSLVGSGHEQYF
-	once	TRBV6-1	TRBJ2-1	TGTGCCAGCAGTGAAGCGCGGCCGGGAAGGGGGTACAATGAGCAGTTCTTC	CASSEARPGRGYNEQFF
-	once	TRBV5-1	TRBJ2-6	TGCGCCAGCAGCCGAGGGGGGGACCTCTCGGCCAACGTCCTGACTTTC	CASSRGGDLSANVLTF
-	-	TRBV7-8	TRBJ1-5	TGTGCCAGCAGCTTAGCCCAAAATCAGCCCCAGCATTTT	CASSLAQNQPQHF
TRBD1	-	TRBV13	TRBJ1-1	TGTGCCAGCAGTAAAACAGGGGAGAACACTGAAGCTTTCTTT	CASSKTGENTEAFF
TRBD1	-	TRBV12-3/TRBV12-4	TRBJ1-2	TGTGCCAGCAGTGACAGGGGCCCATATGGCTACACCTTC	CASSDRGPYGYTF
-	-	TRBV2	TRBJ1-1	TGTGCCAGCAGTGATAGGGGGAACACTGAAGCTTTCTTT	CASSDRGNTEAFF
TRBD1	-	TRBV5-1	TRBJ1-2	TGCGCCAGCAGTCCAGGGGGGAGTGGCTACACCTTC	CASSPGGSGYTF